The sequence of this TCR beta chain was determined in a study of T cell responses to AZD1222 COVID-19 vaccine. Overall study findings and caveats: Scientists sampled the repertoires only once the peak T cell response had passed. Clonal diversity may have been underestimated in mostly white British donors. An increase in Spike-specific TCR breadth and depth was observed after two AZD1222 doses.

The CDR3 is made up of 15 amino acids. J gave up 3 bases and V 2 bases, and 1 base lay outside the gene matches. Germline lookup yields CDR1 MNHEY and CDR2 SMNVEV (reference sequence). The method was immunoSEQ multiplex PCR; TCRdb's version includes in-frame clones alone and lacks a portion of them. The sample shows 90,000 to 150,000 clones, about nine tenths of them seen only once. With regard to this clone: The target antigen is unknown.

V usage is TRBV27 and J usage is TRBJ1-6, with 7 bases fitting TRBD1. The sample consisted of peripheral blood, taken on day 0 of AZD1222 vaccination. This sequence was found in an adult in good health. The CDR3 region has the DNA TGTGCCAGCAGTTTAGCAGGGGGCTATAATTCACCCCTCCACTTT. Translated: CASSLAGGYNSPLHF.